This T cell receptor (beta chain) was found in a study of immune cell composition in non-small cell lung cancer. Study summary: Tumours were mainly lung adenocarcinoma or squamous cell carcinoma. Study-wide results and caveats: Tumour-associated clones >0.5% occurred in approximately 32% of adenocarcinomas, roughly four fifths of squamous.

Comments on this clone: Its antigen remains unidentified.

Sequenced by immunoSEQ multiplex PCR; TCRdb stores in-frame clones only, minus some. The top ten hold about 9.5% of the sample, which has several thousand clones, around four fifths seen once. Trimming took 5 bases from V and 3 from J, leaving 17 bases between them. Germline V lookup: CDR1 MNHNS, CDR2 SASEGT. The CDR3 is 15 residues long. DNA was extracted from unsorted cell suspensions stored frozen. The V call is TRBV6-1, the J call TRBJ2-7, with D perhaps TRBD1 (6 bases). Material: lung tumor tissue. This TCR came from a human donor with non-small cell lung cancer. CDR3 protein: CASSQVRDIRYEQYF. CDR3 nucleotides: TGTGCCAGCAGTCAAGTCCGGGACATTCGCTACGAGCAGTACTTC.